Below, 5 T cell receptor beta chains from the same sample are listed, as sequenced in a study of T cell repertoires in ileal Crohn's disease. Time point denoted: inflamed ileum from the surgical specimen. Repertoires were generated with immunoSEQ multiplex PCR, while TCRdb's copy carries only in-frame clones and drops some. Of around 15,000 clones listed, 65% to 80% are singletons. The specimen was ileal tissue. Source of these receptors: an adult with Crohn's disease.

The J gene is TRBJ2-7, the V gene TRBV7-9, with 7 bases aligning to TRBD1. V lost 2 bases and J lost 4; bases outside the gene matches: 5. Germline CDR1 SEHNR, CDR2 FQNEAQ (reference sequence). The CDR3 totals 14 residues. The CDR3 bases are TGTGCCAGCAGCTTACGGGACAGTACTTACGAGCAGTACTTC. Protein: CASSLRDSTYEQYF.

This rearrangement joins TRBV10-2 to TRBJ2-2; the D gene is possibly TRBD1 (5 bases). CDR1 and CDR2 from the germline V gene are WSHSY and SAAADI. This CDR3 comprises 12 residues. Trimming removed 8 bases from V and 5 bases from J, with 9 bases in between. CDR3 in amino acids: CASYQGTGELFF. The CDR3 coding sequence is TGCGCCAGCTACCAGGGAACCGGGGAGCTGTTTTTT.

The rearrangement links TRBV6-6 to TRBJ1-1; D is unclear. The CDR3 totals 13 residues. In germline, CDR1 is MNHNY, CDR2 SVGAGI (reference sequence). Trimming left V 5 bases short and J 0 bases short, with 7 bases between. The CDR3 coding sequence is TGTGCCAGCAGTACCCGTCTGAACACTGAAGCTTTCTTT. Translated, it gives CASSTRLNTEAFF.

This rearrangement joins TRBV7-8 to TRBJ2-7; D is ambiguous. CDR1 and CDR2 from the germline V gene are SGHVS and FQNEAQ. This CDR3 is 14 amino acids long. V lost 1 base to trimming and J lost 5 bases, with 12 bases between them. The CDR3 loop is CASSLGSRSNEQYF. CDR3 bases: TGTGCCAGCAGCTTAGGTAGCAGGAGCAACGAGCAGTACTTC.

The chain recombines TRBV5-1 with TRBJ1-4; D is undetermined. The V end was cut by 4 bases, the J end by 8 bases, with 12 bases between. In germline, CDR1 is SGHRS, CDR2 YFSETQ. The CDR3 has 13 amino acids. The CDR3 loop reads CASSPGSGEKLFF. CDR3 DNA sequence: TGCGCCAGCAGCCCCGGTAGTGGCGAAAAACTGTTTTTT. The whole variable domain, remainder taken from reference TRBV5-1 and TRBJ1-4, is KAGVTQTPRYLIKTRGQQVTLSCSPISGHRSVSWYQQTPGQGLQFLFEYFSETQRNKGNFPGRFSGRQFSNSRSEMNVSTLELGDSALYLCASSPGSGEKLFFGSGTQLSVL.